These T cell receptor beta chains were read from a single sample in a study of technical replicates of blood from a handful of donors. Sequencing was performed with immunoSEQ multiplex PCR; in TCRdb, only in-frame clones are kept and a portion is missing. This sample has 70,000 or so clones, with 88% found just once. The source material was PBMCs. The receptors were gathered from a human donor in good health. Some clones in this sample may be carry-over from other donors' samples. The CDR3 runs from the conserved cysteine through the conserved F or W. D genes are given only for firm matches. The listing skips clone size in some rows; elsewhere it reads once, few, many or a size class.

v_call,d_call,clone_size,j_call,cdr3_nt,cdr3_aa
TRBV27,TRBD1,.,TRBJ2-1,TGTGCCAGCAGCCCCTTTGCTCAGGGGGCTCACTATGAGCAGTTCTTC,CASSPFAQGAHYEQFF
TRBV7-9,.,once,TRBJ2-7,TGTGCCAGCAGCCTGGCTGTTGGGCTAGCCAACGAGCAGTACTTC,CASSLAVGLANEQYF
TRBV5-4,.,.,TRBJ1-2,TGTGCCAGCAGCTTACGTGGCAGCGGCTATGGCTACACCTTC,CASSLRGSGYGYTF
TRBV2,.,.,TRBJ1-4,TGTGCCAGCAGTGTGCGTCTAACTAATGAAAAACTGTTTTTT,CASSVRLTNEKLFF
TRBV5-1,TRBD1,once,TRBJ2-5,TGCGCCAGCACTTCGACAGGGGGGCAAGAGACCCAGTACTTC,CASTSTGGQETQYF
TRBV6-6,.,.,TRBJ1-3,TGTGCCAGCAGAATCCTCTCTGGAAACACCATATATTTT,CASRILSGNTIYF
TRBV7-2,.,.,TRBJ2-7,TGTGCCAGCAGCTATACCCAGGGGAGCGAGCAGTACTTC,CASSYTQGSEQYF
TRBV7-3,.,.,TRBJ1-1,TGTGCCAGCAGCTTAATGGCGGGGACTGAAGCTTTCTTT,CASSLMAGTEAFF
TRBV27,.,.,TRBJ1-1,TGTGCCAGCAGTTTCAGGGGAGGCGGGGGGCAAGCTTTCTTT,CASSFRGGGGQAFF
TRBV6-6,.,.,TRBJ1-6,TGTGCCAGCAGTGCCCAACAGAGCTCCTATAATTCACCCCTCCACTTT,CASSAQQSSYNSPLHF
TRBV7-2,.,.,TRBJ1-4,TGTGCCAGCAGCTTAGGGGAGGGGCCGCGTTTTTTT,CASSLGEGPRFF
TRBV7-9,.,.,TRBJ2-2,TGTGCCAGCGATCTCCGGGGTAAGGTGGTCACCGGGGAGCTGTTTTTT,CASDLRGKVVTGELFF
TRBV18,.,.,TRBJ1-3,TGTGCCAGCTCACCGTCCGGGACAAGATCTTCTGGAAACACCATATATTTT,CASSPSGTRSSGNTIYF
TRBV7-2,TRBD2,.,TRBJ2-1,TGTGCCAGCAGGGGGGGGGTTAGCGGCTACAATGAGCAGTTCTTC,CASRGGVSGYNEQFF
TRBV7-2,.,.,TRBJ2-5,TGTGCCAGCAGCCCCGGACTTTTTCTAGAGACCCAGTACTTC,CASSPGLFLETQYF
TRBV4-2,.,.,TRBJ2-3,TGTGCCAGCAGCCAAGCGGGGGTCGGCACAGATACGCAGTATTTT,CASSQAGVGTDTQYF
TRBV15,TRBD1,.,TRBJ1-2,TGTGCCACCAGCTTCGCCAGGGGGCAGACGGAAGGCTACACCTTC,CATSFARGQTEGYTF
TRBV27,TRBD2,once,TRBJ2-7,TGTGCCAGCAGTCGACTAGCGGGAGGGCTGTCTAACGAGCAGTACTTC,CASSRLAGGLSNEQYF
TRBV9,TRBD2,.,TRBJ2-5,TGTGCCAGCAGCGTGTCCAGCGGGGGACGGGAGACCCAGTACTTC,CASSVSSGGRETQYF
TRBV6-5,.,once,TRBJ1-5,TGTGCCAGCAGTGCCGAGGGCCCCGATCAGCCCCAGCATTTT,CASSAEGPDQPQHF
TRBV6-1,.,.,TRBJ2-7,TGTGCCAGCAGTGATATTCAGGGTTTGGGCGAGCAGTACTTC,CASSDIQGLGEQYF
TRBV4-2,TRBD2,.,TRBJ2-7,TGTGCCAGCAGCCGGGGGGAGGGCAACGAGCAGTACTTC,CASSRGEGNEQYF